This is a list of T cell receptor beta chains from one sample in a study of blood T cell repertoires in COVID-19. Method: immunoSEQ multiplex PCR; TCRdb's copy keeps in-frame clones and lacks some. This sample has roughly 240,000 clones, with about 80% found just once. The specimen sequenced was PBMCs or T cells enriched from blood (not recorded which). The receptors here all came from a woman aged 35 to 49 who had been exposed to COVID-19. The CDR3 runs from the conserved cysteine through the conserved F or W. Each record gives: clone size, V gene, CDR3 length, J gene, D gene, CDR3 DNA, CDR3 protein. D genes are given only for firm matches. Size is omitted from some rows. Given values are once, few, many or a class for expanded clones.

.	TRBV7-2	12	TRBJ2-3	.	TGTGCCAGCAGCCTCGAGCGGGATACGCAGTATTTT	CASSLERDTQYF
.	TRBV15	14	TRBJ1-2	.	TGTGCCACCAGCAGAGATAGAGGGAGCTATGGCTACACCTTC	CATSRDRGSYGYTF
once	TRBV2	15	TRBJ2-2	TRBD1	TGTGCCAGCAGTGCGCAGGGGGTAAACACCGGGGAGCTGTTTTTT	CASSAQGVNTGELFF
.	TRBV4-1	14	TRBJ2-7	.	TGCGCCAGCAGCCTACCCCAGGGTCCCCACGAGCAGTACTTC	CASSLPQGPHEQYF
.	TRBV5-4	14	TRBJ1-2	.	TGTGCCAGCAGCTTGGGTTCCCGAGACAGCGGCTACACCTTC	CASSLGSRDSGYTF
.	TRBV12-3/TRBV12-4	12	TRBJ2-7	.	TGTGCCAGCAGTTTCGGGGGTTACGAGCAGTACTTC	CASSFGGYEQYF
.	TRBV18	12	TRBJ1-4	.	TGTGCCAGCTCACCCGACAGGGAAAAACTGTTTTTT	CASSPDREKLFF
.	TRBV28	14	TRBJ2-7	.	TGTGCCAGCAGCCCCCCTGACCTCCCGGGAGAGCAGTACTTC	CASSPPDLPGEQYF
.	TRBV12-3/TRBV12-4	12	TRBJ2-2	TRBD1	TGTGCCAGCGGGACAGGGGACGGGGAGCTGTTTTTT	CASGTGDGELFF
few	TRBV7-9	15	TRBJ1-2	TRBD1	TGTGCCAGCAGCTTAACCCGGGACAGGGCCTATGGCTACACCTTC	CASSLTRDRAYGYTF
.	TRBV27	13	TRBJ2-3	.	TGTGCCAGCAGTCGGTATGAGATAGATACGCAGTATTTT	CASSRYEIDTQYF
.	TRBV30	15	TRBJ1-1	.	TGTGCCTGGAGTGTGTGGGTAGCTTTTAGCACTGAAGCTTTCTTT	CAWSVWVAFSTEAFF
.	TRBV7-9	13	TRBJ1-1	.	TGTGCCAGTTCACGGGGTGGGAACACTGAAGCTTTCTTT	CASSRGGNTEAFF
.	TRBV19	15	TRBJ1-6	.	TGTGCCAGTAGTTCCCCCGACAAATACAGTTCACCCCTCCACTTT	CASSSPDKYSSPLHF
.	TRBV30	17	TRBJ1-5	TRBD1	TGTGCCTGGAGTGGGGGACAGGGCGGGTATAGCAATCAGCCCCAGCATTTT	CAWSGGQGGYSNQPQHF
.	TRBV30	15	TRBJ1-5	TRBD1	TGTGCCTGGAGTCCTTTCGGGACAGGGACGAAGCCCCAGCATTTT	CAWSPFGTGTKPQHF
once	TRBV2	15	TRBJ2-7	TRBD2	TGTGCCAGCAGTGCTAGCGGGGGACTATCCTACGAGCAGTACTTC	CASSASGGLSYEQYF
.	TRBV5-1	17	TRBJ2-7	.	TGCGCCAGCAGCTTGGCCCCAACACAGGGCCTGACCTACGAGCAGTACTTC	CASSLAPTQGLTYEQYF
.	TRBV10-3	15	TRBJ2-6	.	TGTGCCATCGGAGACAGCAGCTCTGGGGCCAACGTCCTGACTTTC	CAIGDSSSGANVLTF
.	TRBV7-8	15	TRBJ1-6	.	TGTGCCAGCAGCTTAGAACGAGTGGATAATTCACCCCTCCACTTT	CASSLERVDNSPLHF
.	TRBV6-5	14	TRBJ2-7	.	TGTGCCAGCAGTTACTCGAATCTGGGTCGGGGGCAGTACTTC	CASSYSNLGRGQYF
.	TRBV4-2	16	TRBJ1-3	.	TGTGCCAGCAGCCAAGATGCGGGCAGCTCTGGAAACACCATATATTTT	CASSQDAGSSGNTIYF
.	TRBV6-2/TRBV6-3	13	TRBJ2-1	.	TGTGCCAGCAGTCGCACTAGGGTCGATGAGCAGTTCTTC	CASSRTRVDEQFF
.	TRBV3-1/TRBV3-2	18	TRBJ2-7	TRBD2	TGTGCCAGCAGCCAAGGGGTCCCAGCGGGGGGCACCCCCTACGAGCAGTACTTC	CASSQGVPAGGTPYEQYF
.	TRBV18	15	TRBJ1-1	.	TGTGCCAGCTCACCTCTGGGAGGGGTGGACACTGAAGCTTTCTTT	CASSPLGGVDTEAFF
.	TRBV25-1	14	TRBJ1-1	.	TGTGCCAGCAGTTTCCACGGGGTGAACACTGAAGCTTTCTTT	CASSFHGVNTEAFF
.	TRBV10-3	13	TRBJ2-1	.	TGTGCCATCAGACCCGGACAGATGAATGAGCAGTTCTTC	CAIRPGQMNEQFF
.	TRBV7-6	18	TRBJ1-2	TRBD1	TGTGCCAGCAGCCCGAGGACAGGGGCCTATACATCAAACTATGGCTACACCTTC	CASSPRTGAYTSNYGYTF
.	TRBV5-1	15	TRBJ2-3	TRBD2	TGCGCCAGCAGCTTGTCCGCGGGGGGCTCAGATACGCAGTATTTT	CASSLSAGGSDTQYF
.	TRBV9	19	TRBJ2-6	.	TGTGCCAGCAGCGTAGCTGATCGCGGGGCGAACTCTGGGGCCAACGTCCTGACTTTC	CASSVADRGANSGANVLTF
.	TRBV5-1	15	TRBJ2-1	TRBD2	TGCGCCAGCAGCTTAGGCACTAGCGGGGTTATGCGGCAGTTCTTC	CASSLGTSGVMRQFF
.	TRBV11-3	16	TRBJ2-2	.	TGTGCCAGCAGCCCCTCCCACGGGGCGAACACCGGGGAGCTGTTTTTT	CASSPSHGANTGELFF
.	TRBV5-1	13	TRBJ2-5	.	TGCGCCAGCAGCGCAGCGGGCGGGGAGACCCAGTACTTC	CASSAAGGETQYF
.	TRBV2	14	TRBJ2-7	.	TGTGCCAGCAACCCGGTCAGGGACTCCTACGAGCAGTACTTC	CASNPVRDSYEQYF
.	TRBV6-1	14	TRBJ2-7	.	TGTGCCAGCAGTGAAGCAGAGGGTATAAGCGAGCAGTACTTC	CASSEAEGISEQYF
.	TRBV7-8	12	TRBJ1-2	.	TGTGCCAGCAGCTCCCCGTACTATGGCTACACCTTC	CASSSPYYGYTF
.	TRBV27	13	TRBJ1-2	TRBD1	TGTGCCAGCAGTTTGGGGGACAGGGGTATCTACACCTTC	CASSLGDRGIYTF
.	TRBV12-1	16	TRBJ1-5	.	TGTGCCAGCAGCTTTGCCGGGACAGAGAACCATCAGCCCCAGCATTTT	CASSFAGTENHQPQHF
.	TRBV19	15	TRBJ1-3	.	TGTGCCAGTAGTATGAGCGGAAACTCTGGAAACACCATATATTTT	CASSMSGNSGNTIYF
.	TRBV9	15	TRBJ2-3	TRBD1	TGTGCCAGCAGCTATGGACAGGGATTCACAGATACGCAGTATTTT	CASSYGQGFTDTQYF
once	TRBV28	17	TRBJ1-3	TRBD1	TGTGCCAGCAGTACCCCTTCAGGGGGGAGCTCTGGAAACACCATATATTTT	CASSTPSGGSSGNTIYF
.	TRBV2	13	TRBJ1-5	.	TGTGCCAGCAGTGGTACAGAAGATCAGCCCCAGCATTTT	CASSGTEDQPQHF
.	TRBV7-2	16	TRBJ2-3	TRBD2	TGTGCCAGCAGCTTACTAGCGGGGGGAACAGCAGATACGCAGTATTTT	CASSLLAGGTADTQYF
few	TRBV29-1	14	TRBJ2-2	TRBD1	TGCAGCGCACCGGGGACAGGGTTTACCGGGGAGCTGTTTTTT	CSAPGTGFTGELFF
.	TRBV5-4	15	TRBJ1-1	TRBD1	TGTGCCAGCAGCACCGGACAGGTTGCGAGCACTGAAGCTTTCTTT	CASSTGQVASTEAFF
.	TRBV5-1	16	TRBJ1-6	.	TGCGCCAGCAGCTTGGAAAGGGGGACCCTGGATTCACCCCTCCACTTT	CASSLERGTLDSPLHF
.	TRBV7-3	15	TRBJ2-1	TRBD1	TGTGCCAGCAGTCGGACAGGAGAGCAATACAATGAGCAGTTCTTC	CASSRTGEQYNEQFF
.	TRBV6-5	15	TRBJ1-6	TRBD1	TGTGCCAGCAGTTTCCAGGGGGCCAGCGGTTCACCCCCCCACTTT	CASSFQGASGSPPHF
.	TRBV7-2	14	TRBJ1-1	.	TGTGCCAGCAGCTTAGTCGACGGGGACACTGAAGCTTTCTTT	CASSLVDGDTEAFF
once	TRBV5-4	16	TRBJ2-3	.	TGTGCCAGCAGCTTGCCCGGGGGGCCTGGCGCAGATACGCAGTATTTT	CASSLPGGPGADTQYF
.	TRBV29-1	12	TRBJ1-2	.	TGCAGCGCCTTGGACAGCGATTATGGCTACACCTTC	CSALDSDYGYTF
.	TRBV12-3/TRBV12-4	12	TRBJ1-1	.	TGTGCCAGCAGCGGGGGTTTAAGGGCAGCTTTCTTT	CASSGGLRAAFF
.	TRBV5-4	15	TRBJ1-1	.	TGTGCCAGCAGCTTGGGGGCCACCATGAACACTGAAGCTTTCTTT	CASSLGATMNTEAFF
.	TRBV19	17	TRBJ2-6	.	TGTGCCAGTAGTATTGCGGGACAGTCCTCTGGGGCCAACGTCCTGACTTTC	CASSIAGQSSGANVLTF
.	TRBV3-1/TRBV3-2	12	TRBJ1-2	TRBD1	TGTGCCAGCAGCCGAGGACAGGGGGGCTACACCTTC	CASSRGQGGYTF
.	TRBV28	17	TRBJ1-4	TRBD1	TGTGCCAGCAGTTTATGGGCAGGGGGCAGTAAGAATGAAAAACTGTTTTTT	CASSLWAGGSKNEKLFF
.	TRBV7-2	15	TRBJ2-3	TRBD2	TGTGCCAGCAGCTTTAGCGGGGGGGTTACAGATACGCAGTATTTT	CASSFSGGVTDTQYF